This T cell receptor beta chain originates from a study of cytomegalovirus exposure and HLA in healthy donors. With 60 Vbeta and 13 Jbeta primers, the PCR was carried out. Sequenced by immunoSEQ multiplex PCR; TCRdb stores in-frame clones only, minus some. Among 200,000 to 250,000 clones listed, 83% were seen once. J lost 4 bases, V lost 3 bases, and 7 bases had no gene match. Germline CDR1 and CDR2: SGHTA and FQGNSA. This CDR3 is built from 15 residues. The genes are TRBV7-2 and TRBJ2-3, with 7 bases that match TRBD1. The sequencing sample was made of PBMCs. This TCR came from a girl aged 10 to 17 in good health and CMV-seronegative. The CDR3 DNA sequence: TGTGCCAGCAGCTTTGAGACAGGGTGGGCAGATACGCAGTATTTT. Encoded protein: CASSFETGWADTQYF.